This record concerns one TCR beta chain sequence. Its antigen is currently not known. Per-base quality was not reported, and no clone a single base away is much larger than it. TCRbeta CDR3 regions were amplified from genomic DNA using the immunoSEQ Assay, a bias-controlled multiplex PCR. In the source study's methods: The number of nucleated cells in each sample was estimated from the amplification of reference gene primers within the assay. Sequence reads were collapsed and filtered to measure the absolute abundance of every unique TCRbeta CDR3 rearrangement. For each sample, productive Simpson clonality was calculated as the square root of Simpson's diversity index over productive rearrangements. TCRdb took this table from immuneACCESS and kept in-frame rearrangements with V and J called. Such tables lack part of the clones; where checked against another copy, unresolved V genes explain under half of the gap, and the rest is unexplained. V, J and clone size are taken as reported in that table, and D and trimming were inferred from the DNA itself. The sample has about 250,000 clones on record, roughly 85% of them singletons. Jointly, the top ten make up about 9.3% of the sample.

Participants in the prospective study were aged about 18 to 89 years, lived in 24 United States geographic areas, and enrolled through a virtual design. Cohort assignment in the prospective study relied on participant-reported clinical history from a screening survey and a study questionnaire. In the prospective study, whole blood, serum and a nasopharyngeal or oropharyngeal swab were collected from each participant by mobile phlebotomists. Participants in the prospective study had the option to provide additional blood draws and questionnaires over an approximately 2-month period. Prospective study blood samples were shipped either frozen or at room temperature before DNA extraction. The V and J ends are trimmed by 2 bases and 4 bases, leaving 9 bases between them. CDR1 and CDR2, looked up from the germline V gene (reference sequence), are GTSNPN and SVGIG. The CDR3 goes from the cysteine to the phenylalanine over 14 residues. Just the 42-base CDR3 DNA is kept, in frame starting at base 1.

This entry belongs to a study of blood T cell repertoires in COVID-19 (dated by TCRdb to about 2020). Background on the whole study: The collaborator samples originated in the United States, Italy and Spain and spanned the acute and convalescent phases of COVID-19. Subjects who had been exposed to COVID-19, were actively infected with it, or had recovered from it provided the deeply sampled blood TCRbeta repertoires that made up the dataset. Sample metadata almost always included a de-identified subject ID, COVID-19 status, age in years and sex. The material from the prospective study consisted of cDNA or gDNA derived from T cells, B-cell-depleted T cells, or PBMCs. The samples were drawn from the first 160 participants of the ongoing ImmuneRACE study and from over 950 subjects provided by 6 global collaborators. Where HLA class I and class II types were available, the types were taken from metadata supplied by the sample provider, not from assay-based typing. The repertoires were made available in a free public database intended to serve as a resource for research on the immune response to SARS-CoV-2. Overall study outcomes, separate from this receptor: How much clinical and demographic metadata was included differed by source and by participant, and the metadata was provided uncurated.

This chain is built from TRBV30 and TRBJ2-6; the D gene is not confidently resolved. The sample comprised PBMCs or T cells enriched from blood (not recorded which). This receptor was obtained from a woman aged 45-59 years with acute COVID-19. Here the CDR3 is given as CAWSFGSGANVLTF. At the DNA level, the sequence is TGTGCCTGGAGTTTCGGGTCAGGGGCCAACGTCCTGACTTTC.